Shown below are 24 T cell receptor beta chains from a single sample sequenced in a study of blood T cell repertoires in COVID-19. Produced via immunoSEQ multiplex PCR; TCRdb's table is partial and in-frame only. The sample carries around 310,000 clones, roughly 90% recorded once. The sample consisted of peripheral blood. The receptors shown here come from a woman in her sixties or seventies with acute or convalescent COVID-19.

The V gene is TRBV7-9, the J gene TRBJ1-1; 9 positions match TRBD1. Trimming removed 2 bases from V and 5 bases from J; junction bases left unmatched: 6. The CDR3 runs to 15 residues. Germline V gives CDR1 SEHNR, CDR2 FQNEAQ (reference sequence). The CDR3 DNA sequence: TGTGCCAGCAGCTTATTGACAGGGGGTGGTACTGAAGCTTTCTTT. This encodes CASSLLTGGGTEAFF.

The V and J genes are TRBV28 and TRBJ2-7; 8 nucleotides agree with TRBD2. This CDR3 contains 16 residues. The V gene's germline CDR1 is MDHEN and CDR2 SYDVKM. V lost 0 bases, J lost 1 base, and 5 bases stayed unmatched. Here the CDR3 reads CASSLWAGGYSYEQYF. CDR3 in DNA: TGTGCCAGCAGTTTATGGGCGGGAGGATATTCCTACGAGCAGTACTTC.

The chain links TRBV4-2 to TRBJ1-6, with D unclear. There are 13 residues in the CDR3. The V and J ends lost 3 bases and 6 bases respectively, with 6 bases between them. Germline CDR1 is LGHNA and CDR2 is YNFKEQ. CDR3: CASSHGLNSPLHF. CDR3 coding DNA: TGTGCCAGCAGCCACGGTCTTAATTCACCCCTCCACTTT.

The gene calls are TRBV7-9 and TRBJ2-4, with D unresolved. V lost 5 bases and J 1 base, leaving 15 bases between the germline ends. The length of the CDR3 is 16 residues. Germline V CDR1 and CDR2: SEHNR, FQNEAQ (reference sequence). For the CDR3, the DNA is TGTGCCAGCAGCCCCCCCGGCCCAGCGGCCAAAAACATTCAGTACTTC. This sequence encodes CASSPPGPAAKNIQYF.

This clone is a singleton in its sample. The chain combines TRBV6-1 with TRBJ1-6; D is ambiguous. Germline V lookup: CDR1 MNHNS, CDR2 SASEGT. Between the trimmed V and J ends, which lost 3 bases and 7 bases, there was a span of 10 bases. The CDR3 totals 14 residues. As DNA, the CDR3 is TGTGCCAGCAGTGATTCCGGGGAAAATTCACCCCTCCACTTT. Encoded protein: CASSDSGENSPLHF.

In its sample, this clone was seen once. The chain recombines TRBV7-6 with TRBJ2-5; weak D call: TRBD2 (5 bases). This CDR3 region has 15 residues. The V gene's germline CDR1 is SGHVS and CDR2 FNYEAQ. The V gene lost 0 bases and the J gene lost 1 base, with 9 bases spanning the gap. The CDR3 loop reads CASSLAGGLQETQYF. CDR3 nucleotides: TGTGCCAGCAGCTTAGCGGGCGGGCTCCAAGAGACCCAGTACTTC.

This chain links TRBV25-1 with TRBJ2-5; 9 bases line up with TRBD1. This CDR3 contains 15 residues. V lost 1 base to trimming and J lost 3 bases; unmatched junction nucleotides: 3. Germline CDR1 is MGHDK and CDR2 is SYGVNS. The CDR3 loop reads CASSEWGQGKETQYF. CDR3 DNA: TGTGCCAGCAGTGAATGGGGACAGGGCAAAGAGACCCAGTACTTC.

J is TRBJ1-5 and V is TRBV19; D gene ambiguous. Trimming cost V 3 bases and J 4 bases, with 7 bases left between them. The germline V gene has CDR1 LNHDA and CDR2 SQIVND (reference sequence). The CDR3 extends over 13 amino acids. The CDR3 reads CASSMQRNQPQHF. The CDR3 nucleotides are TGTGCCAGTAGTATGCAGAGGAATCAGCCCCAGCATTTT.

J is TRBJ1-2 and V is TRBV27; 9 nucleotides line up with TRBD1. Germline assignment: CDR1 MNHEY and CDR2 SMNVEV (reference sequence). The CDR3 sequence is 17 residues long. V shed 4 bases and J 5 bases; nucleotides not matched to a gene: 14. In nucleotides, the CDR3 is TGTGCCAGCAGTTCCCACCCGGGACAGGGAGGTGGATATGGCTACACCTTC. It specifies CASSSHPGQGGGYGYTF.

The chain has TRBV5-6 and TRBJ2-3; a weak D match, TRBD2 (5 bases). The germline V gene has CDR1 SGHDT and CDR2 YYEEEE. Trimming pared 4 bases from V and 4 bases from J, leaving 28 bases between. CDR3 length: 19 residues. For the CDR3, the DNA is TGTGCCAGCAGCAACCTAGGCGGGCCCCATGGCCTCTTCGCAGATACGCAGTATTTT. This sequence encodes CASSNLGGPHGLFADTQYF.

This rearrangement joins TRBV11-2 to TRBJ2-1; the D gene is possibly TRBD2 (5 bases). The germline CDR1 and CDR2 sequences are SGHAT and FQNNGV. Trimming stripped 6 bases from V and 3 bases from J, with 15 bases between. The CDR3 totals 15 residues. In DNA form, the CDR3 reads TGTGCCAGCAGTTCTACGGGAAATAGCTACAATGAGCAGTTCTTC. Protein product: CASSSTGNSYNEQFF. Variable domain in full (rest from reference TRBV11-2 and TRBJ2-1): EAGVAQSPRYKIIEKRQSVAFWCNPISGHATLYWYQQILGQGPKLLIQFQNNGVVDDSQLPKDRFSAERLKGVDSTLKIQPAKLEDSAVYLCASSSTGNSYNEQFFGPGTRLTVL.

V usage is TRBV4-2 and J usage is TRBJ1-2; 8 positions agree with TRBD1. Germline V lookup: CDR1 LGHNA, CDR2 YNFKEQ. V was pared by 1 base and J by 3 bases, with 4 bases of the junction left unmatched. This CDR3 is 15 amino acids long. DNA of the CDR3: TGTGCCAGCAGCCAAGTACAGGGGGATGACTATGGCTACACCTTC. Amino acid sequence: CASSQVQGDDYGYTF.

The CDR3 nucleotides are TGTGCCAGTAGTATAGGCGCGGGACAGGGGATCGACGAGCAGTACTTC. Protein sequence: CASSIGAGQGIDEQYF. The chain uses TRBV19 and TRBJ2-7; 10 bases match TRBD1. Germline V gene data show CDR1 as LNHDA and CDR2 as SQIVND (reference sequence). This CDR3 is 16 amino acids long. The V and J ends lost 1 base and 5 bases, in that order; junction bases with no gene match: 8.

This chain links TRBV24-1 with TRBJ1-2, with 7 bases aligning to TRBD1. Germline CDR1 reads KGHDR; CDR2 reads SFDVKD. The junction had 5 bases not matched to a gene; V was cut back by 2 bases and J by 0 bases. The CDR3 length is 16 residues. CDR3 bases: TGTGCCACCAGTGATTCCTGGGACAGACCTAACTATGGCTACACCTTC. It specifies CATSDSWDRPNYGYTF.

The chain joins TRBV28 to TRBJ1-5; 8 bases agree with TRBD1. CDR1 is MDHEN, CDR2 SYDVKM, per germline. V lost 7 bases and J lost 4; bases outside the gene matches: 12. CDR3 size: 16 residues. Written as DNA, the CDR3 is TGTGCCAGCACCACAGGGGGACAGGCGTTTAATCAGCCCCAGCATTTT. Translation: CASTTGGQAFNQPQHF.

The gene calls are TRBV27 and TRBJ1-2; tentatively, D is TRBD1 (6 bases). The CDR3 runs 15 residues. V lost 0 bases, J lost 8 bases, and 16 bases lay in between. In germline, CDR1 is MNHEY, CDR2 SMNVEV (reference sequence). CDR3 bases: TGTGCCAGCAGTTTATCGAGGCAGGGGTTTGGAGGCTACACCTTC. Protein product: CASSLSRQGFGGYTF.

The chain has TRBV27 and TRBJ2-2; D is perhaps TRBD1 (6 bases). V lost 5 bases to trimming and J lost 4 bases, with 14 bases between them. CDR1 is MNHEY and CDR2 is SMNVEV in the germline V gene (reference sequence). The CDR3 runs 15 residues. The CDR3 nucleotides are TGTGCCAGCAGTCTTACAGGGAGTTCCACCGGGGAGCTGTTTTTT. It is translated as CASSLTGSSTGELFF.

CDR3 in DNA: TGTGCCAGCAGACGTTCGGGGGGCAACTATGGCTACACCTTC. Residues: CASRRSGGNYGYTF. The chain uses TRBV7-2 and TRBJ1-2; tentative D call: TRBD1 (6 bases). CDR1 and CDR2 (germline): SGHTA, FQGNSA. This CDR3 has 14 residues. V was pared by 6 bases and J by 2 bases, with 13 bases between.

This clone came up once. The identical CDR3 is also encoded by other nucleotide sequences in the sample. The chain links TRBV10-3 to TRBJ1-2, with 7 nucleotides matching TRBD1. CDR1 is ENHRY, CDR2 SYGVKD, per germline. The CDR3 sequence is 14 residues long. After removal of 4 bases from V and 0 bases from J, the junction contained 2 bases not matched to a gene. CDR3 DNA: TGTGCCATCAGTGGCACAGGGGCTAACTATGGCTACACCTTC. Translation: CAISGTGANYGYTF.

CDR3 DNA: TGTGCCAGCTCACCCCCACAGGGGGACTATGGCTACACCTTC. Translated, it gives CASSPPQGDYGYTF. The genes are TRBV18 and TRBJ1-2, with 8 nucleotides matching TRBD1. The CDR3 runs 14 residues. Germline V gene lookup returns CDR1 KGHSH and CDR2 LQKENI. After removal of 3 bases from V and 3 bases from J, the junction contained 3 bases not matched to a gene.

J is TRBJ2-7 and V is TRBV28; TRBD1 agrees at 10 bases. V lost 8 bases to trimming and J lost 3 bases; unmatched junction nucleotides: 7. Per the germline V gene, CDR1 is MDHEN and CDR2 is SYDVKM. This CDR3 is built from 14 residues. In nucleotides, the CDR3 is TGTGCCAGCCTCGACGGACAGGGGGGCTACGAGCAGTACTTC. This gives the protein CASLDGQGGYEQYF.

V usage is TRBV10-1 and J usage is TRBJ2-7; a weak D match, TRBD2 (6 bases). The germline gives CDR1 WNHNN, CDR2 SYGVQD (reference sequence). Trimming shortened V by 8 bases and J by 2 bases, and 28 bases separated the two germline ends. This CDR3 spans 18 amino acids. CDR3 DNA: TGCGCCAGCCCATTTATCTGGATGGAGGGGCCAAACACCTACGAGCAGTACTTC. Residues: CASPFIWMEGPNTYEQYF.

The chain uses TRBV30 and TRBJ1-5, with 7 bases fitting TRBD1. Losses at the gene ends were 1 base for V and 1 base for J; bases not matched to a gene: 4. The CDR3 length is 15 residues. CDR1 is GTSNPN and CDR2 is SVGIG in the germline V gene (reference sequence). The CDR3 reads CAWSEKGASNQPQHF. DNA for the CDR3: TGTGCCTGGAGTGAGAAGGGGGCAAGCAATCAGCCCCAGCATTTT.

V usage is TRBV2 and J usage is TRBJ1-1; 11 bases align to TRBD1. The V segment lost 6 bases and the J segment 5 bases; nucleotides outside the gene matches: 5. Germline V CDR1 and CDR2: SNHLY, FYNNEI. The CDR3 has 14 residues. CDR3 nucleotides: TGTGCCAGCAGGCCAGGGACAGGGGGAACTGAAGCTTTCTTT. Its protein product is CASRPGTGGTEAFF.